The TCR beta chain under discussion was sequenced for a study of identical twins. Unique molecular identifiers were in the cDNA, with template-switch universal primer binding. TCRdb re-called the 5' RACE reads through MiXCR, storing one row per CDR3 protein. This sample has 420,000 or so distinct CDR3 sequences; about 18% occur once, and the top ten carry approximately 12%. This clonotype was seen more than once but under ten times. Its antigen is undetermined. Germline CDR1 SGHAT, CDR2 FQNNGV. The CDR3 has 16 residues. Between the trimmed V and J ends, which lost 1 base and 4 bases, there was a span of 16 bases. Whole-study results and caveats: A partial confounding effect on zero-insertion analyses could come from invariant MAIT and iNKT cells. Twin-shared out-of-frame alpha sequences showed excess low generation probability.

Specimen: naive T cells sorted from blood. The rearrangement joins TRBV11-2 to TRBJ1-2; possible D gene TRBD1, 5 bases. This receptor was obtained from a man over 45 in good health. The CDR3 reads CASSLVGTGGFYGYTF. In DNA, the CDR3 is TGTGCCAGCAGCTTAGTAGGAACAGGAGGATTCTATGGCTACACCTTC.